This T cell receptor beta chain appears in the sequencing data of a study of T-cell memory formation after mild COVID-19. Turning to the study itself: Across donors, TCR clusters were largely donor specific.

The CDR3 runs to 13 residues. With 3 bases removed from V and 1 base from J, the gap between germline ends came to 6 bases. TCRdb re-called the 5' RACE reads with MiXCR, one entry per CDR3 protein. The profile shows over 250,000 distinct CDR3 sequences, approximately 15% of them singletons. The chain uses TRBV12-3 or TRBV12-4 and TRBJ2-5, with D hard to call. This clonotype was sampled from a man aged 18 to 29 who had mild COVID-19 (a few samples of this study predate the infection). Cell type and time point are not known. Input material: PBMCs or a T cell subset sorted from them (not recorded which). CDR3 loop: CASSFNLQETQYF. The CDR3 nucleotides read TGTGCCAGCAGTTTTAACCTCCAAGAGACCCAGTACTTC.